This T cell receptor beta chain was identified during a study of somatic mutations in cytotoxic T cells in rheumatoid arthritis. Regarding the study as a whole: It was in rheumatoid arthritis patients, but not in healthy controls, that CD8+ clonality increased with age.

Worth noting for this clone: Its target is not known.

Once isolated by positive magnetic bead selection, the CD4+ and CD8+ cells had their purity checked by flow cytometry. The table came from immunoSEQ multiplex PCR; TCRdb's copy has only in-frame clones and leaves some out. The data show about 30,000 clones, 75% to 85% seen once. V shed 2 bases and J shed 0 bases, with 17 bases lying between them. The germline V gene encodes CDR1 SEHNR and CDR2 FQNEAQ (reference sequence). This CDR3 contains 18 residues. The chain joins TRBV7-9 to TRBJ2-1; D call uncertain. This sequence was found in an adult with rheumatoid arthritis. The sequenced material came from CD8+ T cells sorted from blood. CDR3 sequence: CASSLYSGGSISYNEQFF. DNA of the CDR3: TGTGCCAGCAGCTTATATTCCGGCGGAAGCATCTCCTACAATGAGCAGTTCTTC. The full variable domain, with the rest looked up from reference TRBV7-9 and TRBJ2-1, is DTGVSQNPRHKITKRGQNVTFRCDPISEHNRLYWYRQTLGQGPEFLTYFQNEAQLEKSRLLSDRFSAERPKGSFSTLEIQRTEQGDSAMYLCASSLYSGGSISYNEQFFGPGTRLTVL.